The 25 T cell receptor beta chains given below trace back to one sample, sequenced in a study of T cell changes during pregnancy in multiple sclerosis. Profiled with immunoSEQ multiplex PCR; TCRdb holds only in-frame clones, not every one. The sample has roughly 99,000 clones, 80% to 95% seen once. The sample was peripheral blood, taken in the third trimester of pregnancy. These receptors were taken from a female donor in good health, enrolled as a control in a pregnancy study.

This clone was seen once. The rearrangement links TRBV29-1 to TRBJ1-2; TRBD1 is a possible D gene (5 bases). The CDR3 contains 12 residues. Germline lookup yields CDR1 SQVTM and CDR2 ANQGSEA. V lost 4 bases and J lost 6, with 12 bases in between. CDR3 DNA sequence: TGCAGCGTTGCAGGGAAAGAGAATGGCTACACCTTC. The encoded protein is CSVAGKENGYTF.

This sequence joins TRBV27 and TRBJ1-6; D ambiguous. V was shortened by 5 bases and J by 10 bases, with 15 bases between the two germline ends. The CDR3 is 14 amino acids. CDR1 is MNHEY and CDR2 is SMNVEV in the germline V gene (reference sequence). The CDR3 loop is CASSPYGRVSPLHF. The CDR3 DNA reads as TGTGCCAGCAGTCCCTATGGGAGGGTGTCACCCCTCCACTTT.

As DNA, the CDR3 is TGCGCCAGCAGCTTGGGGACACTAGCGGGGGGTAGGGCAGATACGCAGTATTTT. It specifies CASSLGTLAGGRADTQYF. This chain joins TRBV5-1 and TRBJ2-3; TRBD2 aligns across 12 bases. Germline CDR1 SGHRS, CDR2 YFSETQ. V dropped 0 bases and J dropped 4; count of bases not matched to a gene: 9. CDR3 length equals 18 residues.

The chain is built from TRBV27 and TRBJ2-7; perhaps TRBD1 as D (6 bases). Germline V lookup: CDR1 MNHEY, CDR2 SMNVEV (reference sequence). CDR3 length equals 14 residues. V dropped 1 base and J dropped 3 bases, with 10 bases sitting between them. The CDR3 spells CASSLYGQYYEQYF. The CDR3 DNA follows: TGTGCCAGCAGTTTATACGGACAGTACTACGAGCAGTACTTC.

This chain links TRBV7-9 with TRBJ1-1; D unresolved. Trimming removed 2 bases from V and 8 bases from J, with 9 bases in between. The germline gives CDR1 SEHNR, CDR2 FQNEAQ (reference sequence). This CDR3 has 12 residues. CDR3: CASSLSLREAFF. In DNA form, the CDR3 reads TGTGCCAGCAGCTTATCCCTCCGGGAAGCTTTCTTT.

The gene calls are TRBV9 and TRBJ1-6; TRBD1 is a possible D gene (6 bases). The CDR3 has 11 amino acids. V was pared by 3 bases and J by 15 bases, with 10 bases between. Germline CDR1 and CDR2: SGDLS and YYNGEE. The CDR3 bases are TGTGCCAGCAGCGGGGGGGGGCACCTCCACTTT. This encodes CASSGGGHLHF.

This clone has a handful of counts. The chain combines TRBV9 with TRBJ1-1; no clear D. V lost 4 bases, J lost 8 bases, and 12 bases lay in between. The V gene's germline CDR1 is SGDLS and CDR2 YYNGEE. This CDR3 spans 12 amino acids. CDR3 nucleotides: TGTGCCAGCAGCTTGCTGGAGAAAGAAGCTTTCTTT. It encodes CASSLLEKEAFF.

Comment on this clone: The same CDR3 arises from other DNA sequences in this sample as well. V usage is TRBV4-2 and J usage is TRBJ2-5; 9 bases line up with TRBD2. CDR1 is LGHNA and CDR2 is YNFKEQ in the germline V gene. V trimming: 0 bases; J trimming: 1 base; junction bases outside the gene matches: 0. The CDR3 consists of 15 residues. The CDR3 loop is CASSQERGGQETQYF. In DNA, the CDR3 is TGTGCCAGCAGCCAAGAGCGGGGGGGCCAAGAGACCCAGTACTTC.

The chain employs TRBV7-2 and TRBJ2-1, with unresolved D. Trimming cost V 5 bases and J 2 bases, with 13 bases left between them. The CDR3 has 15 residues. CDR1 and CDR2 from the germline V gene are SGHTA and FQGNSA. CDR3 sequence: CASSPSHTTYNEQFF. CDR3 nucleotide sequence: TGTGCCAGCAGCCCCAGTCACACTACCTACAATGAGCAGTTCTTC.

This chain uses TRBV5-1 with TRBJ1-4, with 9 bases fitting TRBD1. Germline V gene data show CDR1 as SGHRS and CDR2 as YFSETQ. The CDR3 totals 16 residues. V dropped 5 bases and J dropped 4; count of bases not matched to a gene: 9. CDR3 loop: CASRPPGTGLNEKLFF. The CDR3 region has the DNA TGCGCCAGCAGACCCCCCGGGACAGGGCTTAATGAAAAACTGTTTTTT.

The V gene is TRBV6-4, the J gene TRBJ2-3; TRBD2 agrees at 14 bases. Germline CDR1 reads MRHNA; CDR2 reads SNTAGT. The trim removed 3 bases at V and 4 bases at J, leaving 0 bases unmatched. The CDR3 is made up of 15 amino acids. The DNA of the CDR3 is TGTGCCAGCAGTGAGACTAGCGGGGGGGCAGATACGCAGTATTTT. Protein: CASSETSGGADTQYF.

The gene calls are TRBV4-1 and TRBJ2-1; TRBD1 matches at 12 bases. The length of the CDR3 is 18 residues. The V segment lost 1 base and the J segment 7 bases; nucleotides outside the gene matches: 11. Germline loops: CDR1 MGHRA, CDR2 YSYEKL. The CDR3 protein is CASSQVPPRDRGPNEQFF. The DNA of the CDR3 is TGCGCCAGCAGCCAAGTACCCCCCCGGGACAGGGGGCCAAATGAGCAGTTCTTC.

This rearrangement joins TRBV30 to TRBJ2-1; D is unresolved. The CDR3 consists of 14 residues. V was shortened by 3 bases and J by 5 bases, with 14 bases between the two germline ends. From germline, CDR1 is GTSNPN and CDR2 SVGIG (reference sequence). CDR3 bases: TGTGCCTGGAGGGAAGACTTCGAACACAATGAGCAGTTCTTC. Its protein is CAWREDFEHNEQFF.

The chain uses TRBV28 and TRBJ2-7; TRBD1 matches at 9 bases. Looked up from germline, CDR1 is MDHEN and CDR2 is SYDVKM. V was pared by 6 bases and J by 2 bases, with 5 bases of the junction left unmatched. The CDR3 extends over 14 amino acids. Here the CDR3 DNA reads TGTGCCAGCAGCCGGACAGGGGCTACCTACGAGCAGTACTTC. It codes for CASSRTGATYEQYF.

The chain links TRBV5-1 to TRBJ1-4; D is unclear. There are 16 residues in the CDR3. Germline assignment: CDR1 SGHRS and CDR2 YFSETQ. Trimming removed 0 bases at V and 0 bases at J, with 9 bases between. In DNA form, the CDR3 reads TGCGCCAGCAGCTTGGGTGTTGTAACAACTAATGAAAAACTGTTTTTT. Protein: CASSLGVVTTNEKLFF. Drawing the rest from reference TRBV5-1 and TRBJ1-4, the complete variable domain is KAGVTQTPRYLIKTRGQQVTLSCSPISGHRSVSWYQQTPGQGLQFLFEYFSETQRNKGNFPGRFSGRQFSNSRSEMNVSTLELGDSALYLCASSLGVVTTNEKLFFGSGTQLSVL.

The chain combines TRBV7-2 with TRBJ2-5; D may be TRBD1 (6 bases). V was pared by 5 bases and J by 5 bases, with 18 bases between. Germline CDR1 is SGHTA and CDR2 is FQGNSA. The CDR3 extends over 15 amino acids. CDR3 loop: CASSPQGGARETQYF. Here the CDR3 DNA reads TGTGCCAGCAGCCCGCAAGGGGGTGCCAGGGAGACCCAGTACTTC.

This clone was picked up one time. The chain joins TRBV5-6 to TRBJ1-2, with D unresolved. The V gene lost 0 bases and the J gene lost 9 bases, with 15 bases spanning the gap. Germline V gene lookup returns CDR1 SGHDT and CDR2 YYEEEE. The CDR3 has 14 residues. The CDR3 protein is CASSLVVRPASYTF. In DNA form, the CDR3 reads TGTGCCAGCAGCTTGGTCGTCAGGCCAGCCAGCTACACCTTC.

V usage is TRBV15 and J usage is TRBJ1-1, with 7 positions matching TRBD1. J was trimmed by 6 bases and V by 3 bases; bases with no gene match: 13. Germline assignment: CDR1 LNHNV and CDR2 YYDKDF (reference sequence). The CDR3 consists of 16 residues. The CDR3 nucleotides are TGTGCCACCAGCAGGAGAGGGGGCGCGGGGTCCCCTGAAGCTTTCTTT. Amino acids: CATSRRGGAGSPEAFF. The full variable domain, with the rest looked up from reference TRBV15 and TRBJ1-1, is DAMVIQNPRYQVTQFGKPVTLSCSQTLNHNVMYWYQQKSSQAPKLLFHYYDKDFNNEADTPDNFQSRRPNTSFCFLDIRSPGLGDTAMYLCATSRRGGAGSPEAFFGQGTRLTVV.

The gene calls are TRBV30 and TRBJ1-5; 7 bases agree with TRBD1. Germline loops: CDR1 GTSNPN, CDR2 SVGIG (reference sequence). Trimming removed 1 base from V and 7 bases from J; junction bases left unmatched: 4. There are 13 residues in the CDR3. In DNA form, the CDR3 reads TGTGCCTGGAGTGAGACAGGGTCACAGCCCCAGCATTTT. Amino acid sequence: CAWSETGSQPQHF.

This clone occurred a few times. This chain connects TRBV5-4 to TRBJ1-1; D not certain. CDR3 length equals 12 residues. Deletions cut 2 bases from V and 3 bases from J, with 5 bases between. CDR1 and CDR2 (germline): SGHNT, YYREEE (reference sequence). CDR3 loop: CASSFPDTEAFF. For the CDR3, the DNA is TGTGCCAGCAGCTTTCCCGACACTGAAGCTTTCTTT. Full variable domain (remainder filled in from reference TRBV5-4 and TRBJ1-1): ETGVTQSPTHLIKTRGQQVTLRCSSQSGHNTVSWYQQALGQGPQFIFQYYREEENGRGNFPPRFSGLQFPNYSSELNVNALELDDSALYLCASSFPDTEAFFGQGTRLTVV.

This chain joins TRBV19 and TRBJ2-7, with 10 bases lining up with TRBD1. Germline CDR1 and CDR2: LNHDA and SQIVND (reference sequence). Trimming at V came to 4 bases and at J to 3 bases, leaving 9 bases not matched to a gene. The CDR3 totals 16 residues. Here the CDR3 reads CASSTLGTGDDYEQYF. CDR3 DNA sequence: TGTGCCAGTAGTACTCTCGGGACAGGGGACGACTACGAGCAGTACTTC.

V usage is TRBV19 and J usage is TRBJ1-2; a possible D gene is TRBD1 (6 bases). This CDR3 is 13 amino acids long. Trimming removed 7 bases from V and 7 bases from J, with 16 bases in between. Germline loops: CDR1 LNHDA, CDR2 SQIVND (reference sequence). CDR3 in DNA: TGTGCCAGTACCCAACCGGGAGGGGGTGGCTACACCTTC. Translation: CASTQPGGGGYTF. Full variable domain (missing parts from reference TRBV19 and TRBJ1-2): DGGITQSPKYLFRKEGQNVTLSCEQNLNHDAMYWYRQDPGQGLRLIYYSQIVNDFQKGDIAEGYSVSREKKESFPLTVTSAQKNPTAFYLCASTQPGGGGYTFGSGTRLTVV.

This clone was picked up one time. The CDR3 DNA reads TGTGCCAGCAGTTTTGGGACTAGCGGGGGTCACGGAGAGACCCAGTACTTC. Translating it yields CASSFGTSGGHGETQYF. The V gene is TRBV27, the J gene TRBJ2-5, with TRBD2 matching over 14 bases. The CDR3 has 17 residues. CDR1 and CDR2 (germline): MNHEY, SMNVEV (reference sequence). The junction had 7 bases not matched to a gene; V was cut back by 3 bases and J by 4 bases.

The V gene is TRBV11-3, the J gene TRBJ2-5, with 8 bases that match TRBD1. V shed 3 bases and J 1 base; nucleotides not matched to a gene: 4. CDR1 is SGHNT and CDR2 is YENEEA in the germline V gene. This CDR3 has 15 amino acids. CDR3 nucleotides: TGTGCCAGCAGCTTTCGGACAGGGACCCAAGAGACCCAGTACTTC. Translation: CASSFRTGTQETQYF.

This rearrangement joins TRBV4-1 to TRBJ1-2; no firm D call. The length of the CDR3 is 15 residues. V lost 0 bases, J lost 3 bases, and 11 bases lay in between. The germline gives CDR1 MGHRA, CDR2 YSYEKL. CDR3 residues: CASSQDPGGDYGYTF. DNA of the CDR3: TGCGCCAGCAGCCAAGATCCCGGCGGTGACTATGGCTACACCTTC.